This T cell receptor beta chain was obtained from a study of blood T cell repertoires in COVID-19. Some clones are missing from TCRdb's copy, which holds only in-frame ones; the method was immunoSEQ multiplex PCR. The sample carries about 100,000 clones, 80% to 85% recorded once. The clonotype comes from a man in his sixties or seventies with acute or convalescent COVID-19. Sequenced input: peripheral blood.

The CDR3 coding sequence is TGTGCCAGCAGCTTATCCGGCGCAGGGGGATATGGCTACACCTTC. Residues: CASSLSGAGGYGYTF. This chain links TRBV7-9 with TRBJ1-2, with 7 bases identical to TRBD1. CDR1 SEHNR and CDR2 FQNEAQ come from the germline V gene (reference sequence). The length of the CDR3 is 15 residues. V shed 2 bases and J 5 bases; nucleotides not matched to a gene: 8. The entire variable domain, with the rest obtained from reference TRBV7-9 and TRBJ1-2, is as follows: DTGVSQNPRHKITKRGQNVTFRCDPISEHNRLYWYRQTLGQGPEFLTYFQNEAQLEKSRLLSDRFSAERPKGSFSTLEIQRTEQGDSAMYLCASSLSGAGGYGYTFGSGTRLTVV.